This entry lists 3 T cell receptor beta chains sequenced from one sample in a study of beta chain features in type 1 diabetes. Of the isolated RNA, all was reverse transcribed, and so the sequenced material was expressed TCRB transcripts. The table came from immunoSEQ multiplex PCR; TCRdb's copy has only in-frame clones and leaves some out. This repertoire shows about 900,000 clones, roughly a sixth found once; its top ten account for around 0.02%. The sequenced sample consisted of naive CD4+ T cells from blood. These receptors all come from a woman between 18 and 29 years old in good health.

This clone was observed a handful of times. The rearrangement links TRBV2 to TRBJ1-1; D is perhaps TRBD1 (6 bases). There are 14 residues in the CDR3. V was cut by 6 bases and J by 1 base, with 12 bases left in between. The germline gives CDR1 SNHLY, CDR2 FYNNEI. The DNA of the CDR3 is TGTGCCAGCAGGGTAGGACAGTCGAACACTGAAGCTTTCTTT. It is translated as CASRVGQSNTEAFF.

The J gene is TRBJ1-2, the V gene TRBV19; D is uncertain. Germline CDR1 reads LNHDA; CDR2 reads SQIVND (reference sequence). The CDR3 runs to 12 residues. The ends were cut back, 5 bases at V and 4 bases at J, with 8 bases in the middle. The CDR3 coding sequence is TGTGCCAGTAGTCGGTTCAGCTATGGCTACACCTTC. Encoded protein: CASSRFSYGYTF.

This clone was counted between two and nine times. The chain recombines TRBV11-3 with TRBJ2-1, with D tentatively TRBD2 (6 bases). This CDR3 is built from 15 residues. The germline V gene encodes CDR1 SGHNT and CDR2 YENEEA. V was cut by 5 bases and J by 5 bases, with 16 bases left in between. This CDR3 reads CASSPSLGGHNEQFF. The CDR3 DNA follows: TGTGCCAGCAGCCCATCCCTCGGGGGACACAATGAGCAGTTCTTC.